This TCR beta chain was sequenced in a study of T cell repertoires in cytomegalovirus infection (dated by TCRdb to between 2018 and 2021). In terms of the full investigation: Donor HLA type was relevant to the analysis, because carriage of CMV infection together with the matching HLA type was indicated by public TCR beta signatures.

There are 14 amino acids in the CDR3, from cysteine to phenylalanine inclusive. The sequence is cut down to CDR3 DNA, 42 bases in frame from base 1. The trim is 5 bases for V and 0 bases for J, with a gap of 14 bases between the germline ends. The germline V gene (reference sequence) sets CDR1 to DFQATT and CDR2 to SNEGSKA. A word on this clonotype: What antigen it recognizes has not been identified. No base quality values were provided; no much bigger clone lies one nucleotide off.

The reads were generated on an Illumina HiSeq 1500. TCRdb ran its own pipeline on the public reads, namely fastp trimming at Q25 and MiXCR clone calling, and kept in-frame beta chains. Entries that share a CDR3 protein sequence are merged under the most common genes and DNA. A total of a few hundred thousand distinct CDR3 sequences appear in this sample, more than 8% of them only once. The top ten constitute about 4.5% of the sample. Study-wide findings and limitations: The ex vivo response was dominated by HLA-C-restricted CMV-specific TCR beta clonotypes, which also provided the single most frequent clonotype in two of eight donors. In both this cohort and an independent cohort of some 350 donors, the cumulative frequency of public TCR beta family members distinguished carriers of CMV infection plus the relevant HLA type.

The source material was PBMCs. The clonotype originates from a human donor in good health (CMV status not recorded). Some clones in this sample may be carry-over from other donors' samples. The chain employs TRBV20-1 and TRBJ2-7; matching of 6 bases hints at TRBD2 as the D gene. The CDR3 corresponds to CSASFGGGSYEQYF. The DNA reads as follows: TGCAGTGCTTCCTTTGGGGGAGGCTCCTACGAGCAGTACTTC.